The 27 T cell receptor beta chains listed next were all sequenced from one sample in a study of cytomegalovirus exposure and HLA in healthy donors (TCRdb year 2017). Library preparation was by the immunoSEQ multiplex PCR assay. A mixture of 60 forward primers for TCR Vbeta segments and 13 reverse primers for TCR Jbeta segments was used in the multiplex PCR. Drawn from immuneACCESS, this table holds only the in-frame rearrangements with V and J called that TCRdb kept. Clones are partly lost; checked studies trace under half to an unresolved V gene and leave the rest unexplained. For this sample there are 120,000 to 150,000 clones; roughly 73% appear just once. 2.5% to 4% of the sample belongs to the ten largest clones. Sequencing was carried out using PBMCs. These receptors came from a man in his forties in good health and CMV-seronegative.

The chain has TRBV9 and TRBJ1-2; tentatively, D is TRBD1 (5 bases). Looked up from germline, CDR1 is SGDLS and CDR2 is YYNGEE. This CDR3 has 16 amino acids. Trimming cost V 0 bases and J 5 bases, with 17 bases left between them. CDR3 sequence: CASSVAPQGSGYGYTF. The CDR3 DNA reads TGTGCCAGCAGCGTAGCCCCGCAGGGATCAGGTTATGGCTACACCTTC.

The chain carries TRBV4-3 and TRBJ1-2, with a tentative D call TRBD1 (6 bases). Trimming removed 0 bases from V and 2 bases from J, with 16 bases in between. The CDR3 sequence is 17 residues long. Per the germline V gene, CDR1 is LGHNA and CDR2 is YSLEER. The CDR3 loop is CASSQDHRADNNYGYTF. The CDR3 DNA sequence: TGCGCCAGCAGCCAAGATCACAGGGCAGACAACAACTATGGCTACACCTTC.

The genes are TRBV6-5 and TRBJ2-3, with D perhaps TRBD1 (5 bases). The CDR3 runs to 14 residues. Germline V gene sequence: CDR1 MNHEY, CDR2 SVGAGI. With 5 bases removed from V and 0 bases from J, the gap between germline ends came to 9 bases. The CDR3 nucleotides are TGTGCCAGCAGTCCGACAGCTAGCACAGATACGCAGTATTTT. Protein sequence: CASSPTASTDTQYF.

The chain joins TRBV14 to TRBJ2-1; TRBD1 matches 8 bases. This CDR3 is built from 22 residues. Germline V gives CDR1 SGHDN, CDR2 FVKESK. With 1 base clipped from V and 0 bases from J, the junction kept 20 bases outside the gene matches. CDR3 residues: CASSQAKRARGLYKSSYNEQFF. The CDR3 coding sequence is TGTGCCAGCAGCCAAGCTAAACGGGCCAGGGGGCTTTACAAAAGCTCCTACAATGAGCAGTTCTTC.

Only a few counts were recorded for this clone. This chain links TRBV5-1 with TRBJ1-1; TRBD1 is a possible D gene (6 bases). The CDR3 extends over 19 amino acids. Germline CDR1 is SGHRS and CDR2 is YFSETQ. V was pared by 3 bases and J by 4 bases, with 28 bases between. CDR3 sequence: CASSSTLGGGQEQITEAFF. The DNA of the CDR3 is TGCGCCAGCAGCTCGACCTTAGGGGGGGGACAAGAACAGATCACTGAAGCTTTCTTT.

The chain links TRBV19 to TRBJ2-6; no firm D call. The CDR3 extends over 15 amino acids. With 1 base removed from V and 0 bases from J, the gap between germline ends came to 4 bases. Germline assignment: CDR1 LNHDA and CDR2 SQIVND (reference sequence). CDR3 DNA sequence: TGTGCCAGTAGTATAGGGGCCTCTGGGGCCAACGTCCTGACTTTC. This translates into CASSIGASGANVLTF.

The rearrangement uses TRBV4-2 and TRBJ1-2; D call uncertain. With 4 bases removed from V and 4 bases from J, the gap between germline ends came to 13 bases. The CDR3 is 14 amino acids. CDR1 is LGHNA and CDR2 is YNFKEQ in the germline V gene. CDR3 protein: CASSLGEPSYGYTF. As DNA, the CDR3 is TGTGCCAGCAGCCTCGGAGAACCCAGCTATGGCTACACCTTC.

The rearrangement uses TRBV7-9 and TRBJ1-1, with a weak D call TRBD1 (6 bases). Germline V CDR1 and CDR2: SEHNR, FQNEAQ (reference sequence). V was shortened by 6 bases and J by 5 bases, with 16 bases between the two germline ends. This CDR3 comprises 14 residues. For the CDR3, the DNA is TGTGCCAGCAGTCAGGGGCAAGGATGGACTGAAGCTTTCTTT. Encoded protein: CASSQGQGWTEAFF.

The V and J genes are TRBV5-1 and TRBJ2-5, with TRBD1 matching 9 bases. V gave up 4 bases and J gave up 4 bases; unmatched junction bases: 8. Germline loops: CDR1 SGHRS, CDR2 YFSETQ. The length of the CDR3 is 15 residues. CDR3: CASSPGTGTGETQYF. The CDR3, as DNA: TGCGCCAGCAGCCCCGGGACAGGGACAGGAGAGACCCAGTACTTC. Drawing the rest from reference TRBV5-1 and TRBJ2-5, the complete variable domain is KAGVTQTPRYLIKTRGQQVTLSCSPISGHRSVSWYQQTPGQGLQFLFEYFSETQRNKGNFPGRFSGRQFSNSRSEMNVSTLELGDSALYLCASSPGTGTGETQYFGPGTRLLVL.

For the CDR3, the DNA is TGTGCCAGCAGCGTACCCCCGGGCGGGGGGTACAATGAGCAGTTCTTC. Protein: CASSVPPGGGYNEQFF. The chain carries TRBV9 and TRBJ2-1; TRBD2 matches at 8 bases. The CDR3 loop spans 16 amino acids. V dropped 1 base and J dropped 4; count of bases not matched to a gene: 7. In germline, CDR1 is SGDLS, CDR2 YYNGEE.

The chain uses TRBV13 and TRBJ1-2, with 9 bases identical to TRBD1. The V segment lost 6 bases and the J segment 7 bases; nucleotides outside the gene matches: 15. CDR3 size: 16 residues. Germline CDR1 PRHDT, CDR2 FYEKMQ (reference sequence). This chain's CDR3 is CASRVTGTGLPLGYTF. In DNA, the CDR3 is TGTGCCAGCAGGGTAACCGGGACAGGGCTCCCCCTTGGCTACACCTTC.

The V gene is TRBV5-1, the J gene TRBJ2-2, with TRBD1 matching over 11 bases. Germline loops: CDR1 SGHRS, CDR2 YFSETQ. V was clipped by 4 bases and J by 8 bases; unmatched bases: 7. The CDR3 sequence is 15 residues long. The CDR3 spells CASSTWTGGYGELFF. CDR3 in DNA: TGCGCCAGCAGCACCTGGACAGGGGGCTATGGGGAGCTGTTTTTT.

A note on this clone: A junction boundary mismatches the germline segment, possibly from a read error. CDR3 DNA: TGTTCCAGCAGCTCGCAAGGGACAGGGCTTTATGGCTACACCTTC. Its translation: CSSSSQGTGLYGYTF. V and J are TRBV7-9 and TRBJ1-2; 9 bases are a match to TRBD1. Germline V CDR1 and CDR2: SEHNR, FQNEAQ (reference sequence). This CDR3 is 15 amino acids long.

The chain recombines TRBV4-1 with TRBJ2-1; TRBD1 matches at 9 bases. Germline CDR1 and CDR2: MGHRA and YSYEKL. The CDR3 sequence is 14 residues long. V shed 6 bases and J 9 bases; nucleotides not matched to a gene: 9. CDR3 sequence: CASRPGQGDVEQFF. The DNA for the CDR3 is TGCGCCAGCAGACCGGGACAGGGAGATGTTGAGCAGTTCTTC.

V and J are TRBV5-1 and TRBJ2-5, with D tentatively TRBD2 (5 bases). The CDR3 consists of 16 residues. Germline V gene data show CDR1 as SGHRS and CDR2 as YFSETQ. V was shortened by 0 bases and J by 1 base, with 13 bases between the two germline ends. Here the CDR3 reads CASSLGLARAQETQYF. The DNA for the CDR3 is TGCGCCAGCAGCTTGGGTTTGGCGAGGGCCCAAGAGACCCAGTACTTC.

This clone is a singleton in its sample. The rearrangement uses TRBV10-1 and TRBJ2-5, with D possibly matching TRBD2 (5 bases). The J call may be in error: the DNA end matches TRBJ2-7 better. The length of the CDR3 is 14 residues. Germline V gene data show CDR1 as WNHNN and CDR2 as SYGVQD (reference sequence). The CDR3 DNA is TGCGCCAGCAGTGAGTCTGGGTTTAGCGACGAGCAGTACTTC. Amino acids: CASSESGFSDEQYF.

The rearrangement uses TRBV4-1 and TRBJ2-5, with 11 bases fitting TRBD1. V was clipped by 5 bases and J by 5 bases; unmatched bases: 10. In germline, CDR1 is MGHRA, CDR2 YSYEKL. The CDR3 sequence is 16 residues long. CDR3 loop: CASSKRSGTGGETQYF. The CDR3 region has the DNA TGCGCCAGCAGCAAACGATCCGGGACAGGGGGGGAGACCCAGTACTTC.

The chain links TRBV6-1 to TRBJ2-7; 7 bases map to TRBD1. Germline CDR1 reads MNHNS; CDR2 reads SASEGT. The CDR3 spans 16 residues. The ends lost 4 bases at V and 4 bases at J; junction bases unmatched: 13. CDR3 coding DNA: TGTGCCAGCAGTGCTCCCCCGACAGGGCCCTATTACGAGCAGTACTTC. This encodes CASSAPPTGPYYEQYF.

The genes are TRBV7-9 and TRBJ1-1, with D unclear. Germline CDR1 reads SEHNR; CDR2 reads FQNEAQ (reference sequence). This CDR3 spans 14 amino acids. V lost 1 base and J 7 bases, leaving 13 bases between the germline ends. The chain's CDR3 is CASSLGVAEVEAFF. Written as DNA, the CDR3 is TGTGCCAGCAGCTTAGGGGTAGCGGAGGTTGAAGCTTTCTTT.

The rearrangement uses TRBV5-1 and TRBJ2-1; 9 bases fit TRBD1. V trimming: 1 base; J trimming: 7 bases; junction bases outside the gene matches: 3. CDR1 is SGHRS, CDR2 YFSETQ, per germline. The CDR3 spans 14 residues. The CDR3 region has the DNA TGCGCCAGCAGCTTGACGGGACAGGGAAATGAGCAGTTCTTC. Translated: CASSLTGQGNEQFF.

As to this clone: At one end, the junction sequence differs from germline, possibly due to a read error. This chain connects TRBV7-9 to TRBJ1-2; the D gene is possibly TRBD1 (6 bases). Germline CDR1 reads SEHNR; CDR2 reads FQNEAQ (reference sequence). There are 18 residues in the CDR3. CDR3 in DNA: TGTTCCAGCAGCTCCCTTATCGTCCCCAGGGGCCAAGACTATGGCTACACCTTC. Amino acid sequence: CSSSSLIVPRGQDYGYTF.

This clone was seen more than once but under ten times. The chain carries TRBV6-1 and TRBJ2-5; tentatively, D is TRBD1 (6 bases). The CDR3 runs to 14 residues. Between the trimmed V and J ends, which lost 3 bases and 5 bases, there was a span of 13 bases. Germline-derived CDR1 and CDR2 are MNHNS and SASEGT. CDR3 in DNA: TGTGCCAGCAGTGACAGGGGCTCTCGGGAGACCCAGTACTTC. Its translation is CASSDRGSRETQYF.

The V gene is TRBV6-1, the J gene TRBJ1-1, with D perhaps matching TRBD1 (5 bases). The germline V and J ends were trimmed by 8 bases and 3 bases, with 13 bases remaining between them. The CDR3 is 13 amino acids. Per the germline V gene, CDR1 is MNHNS and CDR2 is SASEGT. The DNA for the CDR3 is TGTGCCAGCTACCAGGGTCCATACACTGAAGCTTTCTTT. It is translated as CASYQGPYTEAFF.

V gene TRBV9 combines with J gene TRBJ2-3; no clear D gene. The CDR3 runs 16 residues. From germline, CDR1 is SGDLS and CDR2 YYNGEE. The ends were cut back, 1 base at V and 1 base at J, with 13 bases in the middle. CDR3 nucleotide sequence: TGTGCCAGCAGCGTAAACCCTACCCGTGGCACAGATACGCAGTATTTT. Translation: CASSVNPTRGTDTQYF.

V gene TRBV5-1 combines with J gene TRBJ1-2, with a weak D call TRBD1 (6 bases). The CDR3 is 15 residues long. CDR1 SGHRS and CDR2 YFSETQ come from the germline V gene. The V gene lost 0 bases and the J gene lost 3 bases, with 12 bases spanning the gap. CDR3 amino acids: CASSLEQGRDYGYTF. The CDR3, as DNA: TGCGCCAGCAGCTTGGAACAGGGTAGGGACTATGGCTACACCTTC. The variable domain in full, with the rest retrieved from reference TRBV5-1 and TRBJ1-2, is KAGVTQTPRYLIKTRGQQVTLSCSPISGHRSVSWYQQTPGQGLQFLFEYFSETQRNKGNFPGRFSGRQFSNSRSEMNVSTLELGDSALYLCASSLEQGRDYGYTFGSGTRLTVV.

CDR3 sequence reads: CASSPGWGRTMPNYGYTF. CDR3 in DNA: TGTGCCAGCAGCCCTGGCTGGGGCAGGACGATGCCTAACTATGGCTACACCTTC. This chain connects TRBV4-2 to TRBJ1-2; D may be TRBD1 (5 bases). This CDR3 has 18 amino acids. CDR1 and CDR2 from the germline V gene are LGHNA and YNFKEQ. Trimming cost V 4 bases and J 0 bases, with 21 bases left between them.

CDR3 in amino acids: CASSPRGLYQPQHF. The CDR3 region has the DNA TGTGCCAGCAGTCCCCGGGGGTTATATCAGCCCCAGCATTTT. The V call is TRBV6-5, the J call TRBJ1-5; D is perhaps TRBD1 (5 bases). This CDR3 is built from 14 residues. V was cut by 5 bases and J by 5 bases, with 13 bases left in between. Germline V gives CDR1 MNHEY, CDR2 SVGAGI.